These 2 T cell receptor beta chains originate from one sample sequenced in a study of T cell responses to AZD1222 COVID-19 vaccine. Sequenced by immunoSEQ multiplex PCR; TCRdb stores in-frame clones only, minus some. The table records some 170,000 clones, approximately 91% of them present only once. This sample comprised peripheral blood, obtained on day 0 of AZD1222 vaccination. All receptors come from an adult in good health.

The V gene is TRBV9, the J gene TRBJ1-5, with TRBD1 matching 8 bases. The J segment lost 1 base and the V segment lost 0 bases, leaving 12 bases of the junction unmatched. Germline lookup yields CDR1 SGDLS and CDR2 YYNGEE. The CDR3 has 19 amino acids. In nucleotides, the CDR3 is TGTGCCAGCAGCGTAGTAGTCCCCTCGAGGGACAGGAGCAATCAGCCCCAGCATTTT. Protein sequence: CASSVVVPSRDRSNQPQHF.

The chain couples TRBV24-1 to TRBJ2-6, with unresolved D. The germline V gene encodes CDR1 KGHDR and CDR2 SFDVKD. The CDR3 loop spans 20 amino acids. The ends were cut back, 0 bases at V and 0 bases at J, with 17 bases in the middle. Here the CDR3 reads CATSDLHPIRTSSGANVLTF. In nucleotides, the CDR3 is TGTGCCACCAGTGATTTGCACCCCATCCGAACGTCCTCTGGGGCCAACGTCCTGACTTTC.